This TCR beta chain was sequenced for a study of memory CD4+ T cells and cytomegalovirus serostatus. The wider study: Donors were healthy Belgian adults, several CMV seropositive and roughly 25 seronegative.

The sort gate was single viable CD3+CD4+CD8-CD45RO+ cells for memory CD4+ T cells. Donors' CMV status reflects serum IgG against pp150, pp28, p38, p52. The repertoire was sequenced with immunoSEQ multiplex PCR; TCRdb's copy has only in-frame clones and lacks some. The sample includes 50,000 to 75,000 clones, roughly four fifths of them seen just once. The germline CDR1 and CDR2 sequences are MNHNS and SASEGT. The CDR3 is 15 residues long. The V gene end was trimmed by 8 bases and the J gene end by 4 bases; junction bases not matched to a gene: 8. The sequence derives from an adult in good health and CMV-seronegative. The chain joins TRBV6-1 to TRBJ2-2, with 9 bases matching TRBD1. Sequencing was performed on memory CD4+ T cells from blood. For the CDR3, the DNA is TGTGCCAGCCTGTTACAGGGGGCGAGCACCGGGGAGCTGTTTTTT. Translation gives CASLLQGASTGELFF.